Listed below are T cell receptor beta chains from one sample, sequenced in a study of long-term antiretroviral therapy in people with HIV. Measured with immunoSEQ multiplex PCR; TCRdb has only the in-frame clones, and not every one. The data show 15,000 to 20,000 clones, with roughly 90% seen just once and roughly 8.3% held by the top ten. This specimen consisted of unsorted PBMCs, obtained 0.3 years after starting antiretroviral therapy. The receptor set was obtained from a man in his fifties or sixties with HIV. CDR3s include the opening cysteine and the closing phenylalanine or tryptophan. A D gene is named only where the DNA matches it firmly. Only some rows state a clone size, as once, few, many or a class for expanded clones.

D,J,V,size,length,DNA,CDR3
TRBD1,TRBJ2-7,TRBV5-1,.,15,TGCGCCAGCAGCAGGAGACAGGGGGGGGACTACGAGCAGTACTTC,CASSRRQGGDYEQYF
.,TRBJ2-1,TRBV27,.,15,TGTGCCAGCAGTTTACTGGGGGGCGCCTACAATGAGCAGTTCTTC,CASSLLGGAYNEQFF
.,TRBJ2-7,TRBV7-2,large,14,TGTGCCAGCAGCGCATTGGGTCCCCCCTACGAGCAGTACTTC,CASSALGPPYEQYF
.,TRBJ2-7,TRBV2,.,14,TGTGCCAGCAGCCGCACCGGGACAATCTACGAGCAGTACTTC,CASSRTGTIYEQYF
.,TRBJ2-1,TRBV2,.,14,TGTGCCAGCAGCGCTCCCGACATGTCCCGTGAGCAGTTCTTC,CASSAPDMSREQFF
.,TRBJ1-4,TRBV2,.,14,TGTGCCAGCAGTGACTATAATATGGGTGAAAAACTGTTTTTT,CASSDYNMGEKLFF
.,TRBJ1-1,TRBV6-1,.,12,TGTGCCAGCAGTGAATCTGGAATTAAAGCTTTCTTT,CASSESGIKAFF
.,TRBJ2-7,TRBV7-8,.,13,TGTGCCAGCAGCTTAGGAGGTGACTACGAGCAGTACTTC,CASSLGGDYEQYF
.,TRBJ1-2,TRBV11-2,.,15,TGTGCCAGCAGCATAGGGCCCGCAGAGGGCTATGGCTACACCTTC,CASSIGPAEGYGYTF
TRBD1,TRBJ2-5,TRBV23-1,once,18,TGCGCCAGCAGTCAATTCGACCTTCGGACAGGGGGCCAAGAGACCCAGTACTTC,CASSQFDLRTGGQETQYF
TRBD1,TRBJ2-7,TRBV29-1,few,16,TGCAGCGCAGACCGGGACAGGGTTTTTCCCTACTACGAGCAGTACTTC,CSADRDRVFPYYEQYF
.,TRBJ1-1,TRBV6-5,.,14,TGTGCCAGCAGTTATGGTAGGGGGGGCACTGAAGCTTTCTTT,CASSYGRGGTEAFF
.,TRBJ1-2,TRBV5-1,.,16,TGCGCCAGCAGCTTGAGGCCTTGGGGGGCGTCCTATGGCTACACCTTC,CASSLRPWGASYGYTF
TRBD1,TRBJ1-2,TRBV10-2,.,17,TGCGCCAGCAGTGACACTCTGTCGGGACAGGGGAGCTATGGCTACACCTTC,CASSDTLSGQGSYGYTF
.,TRBJ1-3,TRBV5-1,.,15,TGCGCCAGCAGTCCAACAGGCTACTCTGGAAACACCATATATTTT,CASSPTGYSGNTIYF
TRBD1,TRBJ2-7,TRBV5-1,.,19,TGCGCCAGCAGCCCCCGGTCCTTGGACAGGGCGTTTACCGCCTACGAGCAGTACTTC,CASSPRSLDRAFTAYEQYF
TRBD2,TRBJ2-7,TRBV5-5,.,16,TGTGCCAGCAGCCCTCCCAGGCTAGCGGGAGCTTACGAGCAGTACTTC,CASSPPRLAGAYEQYF
TRBD1,TRBJ2-7,TRBV10-3,.,12,TGTGCCATCAGGACAGGGGGTTGGGAGCAGTACTTC,CAIRTGGWEQYF
TRBD2,TRBJ2-7,TRBV27,.,14,TGTGCCAGCAGCCCGGGACTATCATTATACGAGCAGTACTTC,CASSPGLSLYEQYF
.,TRBJ1-5,TRBV11-1,.,13,TGTGCCAGCAGCCCCGGGGCCGGGGGGCCCCAGCATTTT,CASSPGAGGPQHF
.,TRBJ1-2,TRBV5-4,.,15,TGTGCCAGCAGCTTGGGAGGGGGGCAAGGGTATGGCTACACCTTC,CASSLGGGQGYGYTF
TRBD2,TRBJ2-7,TRBV9,.,18,TGTGCCAGCAGCGTAGCTACGAGCGGGACTAGCGGCCCCTACGAGCAGTACTTC,CASSVATSGTSGPYEQYF
.,TRBJ1-6,TRBV5-1,.,15,TGCGCCAGCAGCTTGGGACGGGGGAGCGGCTCACCCCTCCACTTT,CASSLGRGSGSPLHF
.,TRBJ2-7,TRBV5-1,.,14,TGCGCCAGCAGCTTCGCAGGACGGGTCTACGAGCAGTACTTC,CASSFAGRVYEQYF
TRBD2,TRBJ2-3,TRBV28,.,14,TGTGCCAGCAGTCCATGGCGGGGGTCAGATACGCAGTATTTT,CASSPWRGSDTQYF
.,TRBJ2-2,TRBV10-2,.,13,TGCGCCTCCTTAACGGGGGCCACCGGGGAGCTGTTTTTT,CASLTGATGELFF
TRBD1,TRBJ1-1,TRBV4-3,.,15,TGCGCCAGCAGCCAAGTTGGAGACAGGGACACTGAAGCTTTCTTT,CASSQVGDRDTEAFF
.,TRBJ2-2,TRBV18,.,16,TGTGCCAGCTCACCTTCGGGTTACCCGAACACCGGGGAGCTGTTTTTT,CASSPSGYPNTGELFF
.,TRBJ1-1,TRBV18,.,14,TGTGCCAGCTCACCACCCAGCTCTTCCACTGAAGCTTTCTTT,CASSPPSSSTEAFF
TRBD2,TRBJ2-5,TRBV25-1,.,15,TGTGCCAGCAGTACCCGACTAGCGGGAGGAGAGACCCAGTACTTC,CASSTRLAGGETQYF
.,TRBJ1-2,TRBV6-6,.,13,TGTGCCATCAACCTGGGGGGCATTTTAGGCTACACCTTC,CAINLGGILGYTF
.,TRBJ1-1,TRBV5-4,.,15,TGTGCCAGCAGCTCGGCCGGGGACATGAACACTGAAGCTTTCTTT,CASSSAGDMNTEAFF
.,TRBJ2-3,TRBV2,few,11,TGTGCCAGCAGCCACACAGATACGCAGTATTTT,CASSHTDTQYF
.,TRBJ1-1,TRBV7-3,.,14,TGTGCCAGCAGCTTAATCTCAGGGCACACTGAAGCTTTCTTT,CASSLISGHTEAFF
.,TRBJ1-5,TRBV5-6,.,12,TGTGCCAGCAGCCGTCGGGGGCAGCCCCAGCATTTT,CASSRRGQPQHF
.,TRBJ2-2,TRBV19,.,15,TGTGCCAGTAGCAAACGACTAGAATTTACCGGGGAGCTGTTTTTT,CASSKRLEFTGELFF
.,TRBJ2-7,TRBV11-2,.,16,TGTGCCAGCAGCTTTGGAGCGGCATCCCTATCTTACGAGCAGTACTTC,CASSFGAASLSYEQYF
TRBD1,TRBJ2-7,TRBV18,.,15,TGTGCCAGCTCACCACTCGACAGGGACCTCTACGAGCAGTACTTC,CASSPLDRDLYEQYF
TRBD1,TRBJ1-2,TRBV7-2,.,15,TGTGCCAGCAGCTTTCAGGGGGTGGGTAACTATGGCTACACCTTC,CASSFQGVGNYGYTF
.,TRBJ2-5,TRBV10-3,.,12,TGTGCCATCGGAGACGTTGATCGGGCCCAGTACTTC,CAIGDVDRAQYF
.,TRBJ2-7,TRBV9,.,13,TGTGCCAGCAGCCGTGGACCCGACTACGAGCAGTACTTC,CASSRGPDYEQYF
.,TRBJ1-5,TRBV27,.,13,TGTGCCAGCAGAACAGGTTTCGGTCAGCCCCAGCATTTT,CASRTGFGQPQHF
.,TRBJ1-1,TRBV10-3,.,13,TGTGCCATCAGTGAGGGGAGCTACACTGAAGCTTTCTTT,CAISEGSYTEAFF
TRBD1,TRBJ2-3,TRBV19,.,13,TGTGCCAGTAGTAGCGACAGGGCAGATACGCAGTATTTT,CASSSDRADTQYF
TRBD2,TRBJ2-7,TRBV19,.,17,TGTGCCAGTAGTCTCCTTGGACTCGGGGGGAGAAACATCGAGCAGTACTTC,CASSLLGLGGRNIEQYF
.,TRBJ2-7,TRBV15,.,14,TGTGCCACCAGCAGAGGTGGCGGGGAATACGAGCAGTACTTC,CATSRGGGEYEQYF
TRBD2,TRBJ2-1,TRBV7-9,.,17,TGTGCCAGCAGCTTAGGCCCCGGGACTAGCGGGACCAATGAGCAGTTCTTC,CASSLGPGTSGTNEQFF
.,TRBJ2-2,TRBV19,.,14,TGTGCCAGTAGTATTCTGGGGCCAGTCGGGGAGCTGTTTTTT,CASSILGPVGELFF
.,TRBJ2-7,TRBV6-6,.,14,TGTGCCAGCAGCTCCTACGGAGTACACTACGAGCAGTACTTC,CASSSYGVHYEQYF
.,TRBJ1-3,TRBV28,.,14,TGTGCCTGTTGGGACTCTCGCTCTGGAAACACCATATATTTT,CACWDSRSGNTIYF
.,TRBJ2-2,TRBV7-9,.,16,TGTGCCAGCAGCTTAATCGAGACTACTTTCACCGGGGAGCTGTTTTTT,CASSLIETTFTGELFF
.,TRBJ1-3,TRBV6-7,.,11,TGTGCCAGCAGTTACCCAAACACCATATATTTT,CASSYPNTIYF
.,TRBJ1-6,TRBV5-4,.,13,TGTGCCAGCAGACCGCGGGGTAATTCACCCCTCCACTTT,CASRPRGNSPLHF
TRBD1,TRBJ2-2,TRBV30,.,15,TGTGCCTGGAGGGGGGACAGGAAGAACACCGGGGAGCTGTTTTTT,CAWRGDRKNTGELFF
.,TRBJ1-6,TRBV21-1,.,14,TGTGCCAGCAGCAACCCAGGCCGTAATTCACCCCTCCACTTT,CASSNPGRNSPLHF
.,TRBJ2-2,TRBV29-1,.,14,TGCAGCGTAAAACCCCCTCTAGACACCGGGGAGCTGTTTTTT,CSVKPPLDTGELFF
.,TRBJ1-3,TRBV2,.,15,TGTGCCAGCAGACGGGCTGGGGACACAGGAAACACCATATATTTT,CASRRAGDTGNTIYF
TRBD1,TRBJ2-1,TRBV5-1,.,15,TGCGCCAGCAGCCCCGGGACAGGGCCATCCCTGAGGAAGTTCTTC,CASSPGTGPSLRKFF
.,TRBJ2-5,TRBV18,.,12,TGTGCCAGCTCACCAATAGAGGAGACCCAGTACTTC,CASSPIEETQYF
TRBD1,TRBJ1-3,TRBV6-6,.,15,TGTGCCAGCAGTACCGACAGGGGGCCTGGAAACACCATATATTTT,CASSTDRGPGNTIYF